This TCR beta chain was recorded in a study of T-cell memory formation after mild COVID-19. With constant-segment primers, 5'RACE yielded cDNA libraries of TCR alpha and TCR beta that carried sample barcodes and UMIs. TCRdb called the 5' RACE reads again in MiXCR, with one record for every CDR3 protein. The data hold more than 250,000 distinct CDR3 sequences, with 16% observed a single time. The TCR originated in a man between 18 and 35 years old who had mild COVID-19 (a few samples of this study predate the infection). Cell type and time point are not known. Sequencing input: PBMCs or a T cell subset sorted from them (not recorded which).

CDR3 in amino acids: CASSMRGWGATGELFF. CDR3 sequence (DNA): TGTGCCAGTAGTATGCGCGGCTGGGGCGCCACCGGGGAGCTGTTTTTT. This chain joins TRBV27 and TRBJ2-2, with a possible D match to TRBD1 (5 bases). There are 16 residues in the CDR3. Germline V gives CDR1 MNHEY, CDR2 SMNVEV (reference sequence). The germline V and J ends were trimmed by 9 bases and 4 bases, with 21 bases remaining between them.